This T cell receptor beta chain was documented in a study of OX40 agonist ivuxolimab in advanced cancers. Study-wide points: CD4+ and CD8+ blood T cells expanded clonally by week 6 at 0.1 to 3.0 mg/kg. Those patients achieving a partial response at 0.1-3.0 mg/kg showed among the lowest clonal expansion.

Using immunoSEQ multiplex PCR, the repertoire was profiled, and TCRdb retains in-frame clones only, with some absent. This table has roughly 76,000 clones, 90% to 95% appearing once. Comment on this clone: Its antigen is unknown.

V was trimmed by 1 base and J by 2 bases, leaving 6 bases between them. The germline gives CDR1 SGHDN, CDR2 FVKESK. The CDR3 runs 14 residues. The sequence was obtained from an adult with an advanced solid tumor such as melanoma, head and neck, liver or kidney cancer. Sequencing used CD4+ or CD8+ T cells sorted from blood, obtained in a trial of the OX40 agonist ivuxolimab. J is TRBJ1-3 and V is TRBV14; no reliable D call. The CDR3 sequence is CASSQGGTGNTIYF. For the CDR3, the DNA is TGTGCCAGCAGCCAAGGTGGTACTGGAAACACCATATATTTT.